This T cell receptor (beta chain) stems from a study of OX40 agonist ivuxolimab in advanced cancers. Broader study findings: Among T cells, CD8+ cells averaged more expanded clones than CD4+ cells. There was clonal expansion of CD4+ and CD8+ blood T cells by week 6 at 0.1 to 3.0 mg/kg.

A note on this clone: Antigen specificity is unknown.

Sequencing used immunoSEQ multiplex PCR; TCRdb keeps in-frame clones, though not all of them. The sample lists roughly 30,000 clones, about 93% occurring once. Germline V lookup: CDR1 SGHAT, CDR2 FQNNGV. V was pared by 6 bases and J by 3 bases, with 9 bases of the junction left unmatched. This CDR3 is built from 16 residues. The J gene is TRBJ2-7, the V gene TRBV11-2; 12 positions match TRBD1. This sequence was found in an adult with an advanced solid tumor such as melanoma, head and neck, liver or kidney cancer. Sequences were derived from CD4+ or CD8+ T cells sorted from blood, sampled in a trial of the OX40 agonist ivuxolimab. CDR3 in amino acids: CASRTSGTGGFYEQYF. The CDR3 bases are TGTGCCAGCAGAACTTCCGGGACAGGGGGCTTCTACGAGCAGTACTTC. The full variable domain, its missing parts supplied by reference TRBV11-2 and TRBJ2-7, is EAGVAQSPRYKIIEKRQSVAFWCNPISGHATLYWYQQILGQGPKLLIQFQNNGVVDDSQLPKDRFSAERLKGVDSTLKIQPAKLEDSAVYLCASRTSGTGGFYEQYFGPGTRLTVT.